The 9 T cell receptor beta chains listed next were all sequenced from one sample in a study of OX40 agonist ivuxolimab in advanced cancers. The protocol was immunoSEQ multiplex PCR, while the TCRdb copy is restricted to in-frame clones and leaves out a portion. The sample shows about 77,000 clones, over 85% of them seen only once. Sequencing was performed on CD4+ or CD8+ T cells sorted from blood, taken in a trial of the OX40 agonist ivuxolimab. The source is an adult with an advanced solid tumor such as melanoma, head and neck, liver or kidney cancer.

Note on this clone: A read error may produce the germline difference seen at one junction end. The chain joins TRBV29-1 to TRBJ2-3, with 14 nucleotides matching TRBD2. Per germline, CDR1 SQVTM and CDR2 ANQGSEA. There are 15 residues in the CDR3. The CDR3 region has the DNA TGCAGCCCCTTGGGACTAGCGGGAGACACAGGTACGCAGTATTTT. It translates to CSPLGLAGDTGTQYF.

V and J are TRBV5-4 and TRBJ1-1; D is ambiguous. The CDR3 extends over 14 amino acids. The V gene's germline CDR1 is SGHNT and CDR2 YYREEE (reference sequence). Trimming cost V 1 base and J 5 bases, with 12 bases left between them. In DNA, the CDR3 is TGTGCCAGCAGCTTGATTGTAGGGAGTACTGAAGCTTTCTTT. This codes for CASSLIVGSTEAFF.

The DNA of the CDR3 is TGCAGCGGGAGGTCCTACAATGAGCAGTTCTTC. It codes for CSGRSYNEQFF. The chain links TRBV29-1 to TRBJ2-1; TRBD2 is a possible D gene (5 bases). CDR3 length equals 11 residues. Germline V lookup: CDR1 SQVTM, CDR2 ANQGSEA. Between the trimmed V and J ends, which lost 7 bases and 1 base, there was a span of 5 bases.

This chain links TRBV30 with TRBJ2-5; either TRBD1 or TRBD2 may fit D (5 bases each). The CDR3 length is 14 residues. From germline, CDR1 is GTSNPN and CDR2 SVGIG (reference sequence). Trimming removed 5 bases from V and 2 bases from J, with 15 bases in between. The CDR3 bases are TGTGCCTGGGGGGCAAGGCGGGTACAAGAGACCCAGTACTTC. Its translation: CAWGARRVQETQYF. Using reference TRBV30 and TRBJ2-5 for the parts outside the CDR3, the full variable domain is SQTIHQWPATLVQPVGSPLSLECTVEGTSNPNLYWYRQAAGRGLQLLFYSVGIGQISSEVPQNLSASRPQDRQFILSSKKLLLSDSGFYLCAWGARRVQETQYFGPGTRLLVL.

V usage is TRBV5-1 and J usage is TRBJ1-6; D gene uncertain. Germline V gene data show CDR1 as SGHRS and CDR2 as YFSETQ. This CDR3 is 16 amino acids long. V shed 0 bases and J shed 0 bases, with 7 bases lying between them. CDR3 region: CASSLAGSSYNSPLHF. In DNA form, the CDR3 reads TGCGCCAGCAGCTTGGCTGGCAGCTCCTATAATTCACCCCTCCACTTT.

The chain uses TRBV5-1 and TRBJ2-5; 12 bases are shared with TRBD2. With 4 bases clipped from V and 5 bases from J, the junction kept 6 bases outside the gene matches. The germline gives CDR1 SGHRS, CDR2 YFSETQ. CDR3 length equals 15 residues. The CDR3 coding sequence is TGCGCCAGCAGCCCGAGGACTAGCGGGGATGAGACCCAGTACTTC. This gives the protein CASSPRTSGDETQYF.

This chain joins TRBV28 and TRBJ1-4; D remains unclear. Germline V gene data show CDR1 as MDHEN and CDR2 as SYDVKM. V was cut by 10 bases and J by 5 bases, with 8 bases left in between. The CDR3 length is 11 residues. CDR3 sequence (DNA): TGTGCCACCCTCCTGAATGAAAAACTGTTTTTT. Its translation is CATLLNEKLFF. The full variable domain, with the rest looked up from reference TRBV28 and TRBJ1-4, is DVKVTQSSRYLVKRTGEKVFLECVQDMDHENMFWYRQDPGLGLRLIYFSYDVKMKEKGDIPEGYSVSREKKERFSLILESASTNQTSMYLCATLLNEKLFFGSGTQLSVL.

This sequence joins TRBV5-8 and TRBJ2-1, with D perhaps TRBD2 (6 bases). The CDR3 contains 15 residues. CDR1 and CDR2 from the germline V gene are SGHTS and YDEGEE. With 1 base removed from V and 9 bases from J, the gap between germline ends came to 17 bases. The CDR3, as DNA: TGTGCCAGCAGCTTGTTATCCGGGGGAATGGGTGAGCAGTTCTTC. This sequence encodes CASSLLSGGMGEQFF.

The chain employs TRBV28 and TRBJ1-5; D is ambiguous. Trimming cost V 2 bases and J 4 bases, with 21 bases left between them. Germline lookup yields CDR1 MDHEN and CDR2 SYDVKM. The CDR3 extends over 18 amino acids. The CDR3: CASSLGRVFGPPNQPQHF. The CDR3 nucleotides read TGTGCCAGCAGTTTAGGACGCGTCTTTGGTCCACCTAATCAGCCCCAGCATTTT.